This note documents a single TCR beta chain sequence. This clone was picked up a small number of times. What antigen it recognizes has not been identified. No base quality values were provided; no much bigger clone lies one nucleotide off. The library was made by the immunoSEQ multiplex PCR assay. For the multiplex PCR, a mixture combining 60 forward primers for TCR Vbeta segments and 13 reverse primers for TCR Jbeta segments was used. Amplification of the CDR3 region of rearranged TCR beta genes was performed with a multiplex PCR assay on genomic DNA. The amplified TCR beta libraries were sequenced on the Illumina HiSeq System as 87-base-pair reads. The original pipeline was this. Across the 700 or so repertoires, a later analysis counted some 80 million unique TCR beta chains, around 11 million of which were shared by at least two donors. A nearest-neighbor algorithm error-corrected the raw reads and collapsed the reads into unique sequences, merging closely related sequences to remove PCR and sequencing errors. Alignment of CDR3 sequences to IMGT reference sequences was used to assign V, D and J gene segments. For a sequence to be retained, a match of at least six nucleotides to both a V gene segment and a J gene segment was required. A rearrangement counted as productive if the CDR3 had no stop codons and remained in frame with V and J, and every other rearrangement counted as non-productive. CDR3 was defined by IMGT convention, running from the second conserved V-encoded cysteine to the conserved J-encoded phenylalanine. The earlier analysis of 587 of the donors excluded sequences that lacked an unambiguous match to a single V gene segment. An earlier analysis of several hundred of the donors called V segments functional above 56.7% productive rearrangements and segregating when the between-donor standard deviation exceeded 5%. A statistical classification framework was built for diagnosing cytomegalovirus status from the catalog of TCR beta chain sequences. A later analysis assigned V and J genes by comparing TCR nucleotide sequences with IMGT/GENE-DB human TR gene sequences. In a later analysis, CDR3 sequences and most-parsimonious VDJ recombination scenarios were assigned using the TCRdist pipeline. A later analysis defined each TCR beta chain by its CDR3 amino acid sequence plus V-gene family, and excluded reads lacking a unique V-gene family. A later analysis removed 550 to 650 highly shared, low-generation-probability nucleotide sequences to deal with suspected cross-contamination and a sequencing artifact. In a later analysis, a clonal expansion index was calculated for each public chain from normalized within-repertoire ranks of inferred template counts. In a later analysis, generation probabilities were computed using a VDJ recombination model fitted to out-of-frame rearrangements, and the results were checked against IGoR. In a later analysis, hypergeometric tests were used to score TCR-TCR, TCR-HLA and TCR-CMV co-occurrence, with a repertoire-size bias correction applied to TCR pairs. In a later analysis, false discovery rates were estimated by permuting HLA or CMV assignments 20 times. In a later analysis, co-occurring TCRs were grouped using DBSCAN, and TCRdist sequence similarity was added for clustering within HLA-allele-positive subsets. For co-occurrence clustering, repertoires with fewer than 30,000 or more than 120,000 public chains were excluded, along with five repertoires with anomalous nucleotide sharing. TCRdb retrieved this table from immuneACCESS and kept in-frame rearrangements only. Not all clones are present; in checked studies, unresolved V genes account for under half, and no reason is known for the remainder. V, J and clone size were drawn from that table, and D and trimming were deduced from the DNA. The sample table contains 90,000 to 100,000 clones; only one count was recorded for around 77% of them. About 20% of the sample goes to the ten largest clones.

The data were taken from a study of cytomegalovirus exposure and HLA in healthy donors (dated by TCRdb to between 2016 and 2019). Describing the broader study: In an earlier analysis of under 750 of the donors, 276 Gb of sequence data and 90 million to 120 million unique TCR beta sequences from 150 million to 200 million T cells were reported. Approximately 300 gigabases of sequencing data and approximately 85 million unique TCR sequences were included in an early release covering about 620 HLA-typed donors. Of the approximately 400 genotyped donors, 70% to 90% were placed in the genetic ancestry cluster associated with self-reported Caucasian donors. The aim of the study was to test whether cataloging public T cell receptors could identify signatures of past pathogen exposure. The T cell repertoires of under 750 subjects were profiled by immunosequencing and related to cytomegalovirus serostatus. In addition to the first cohort of 650 to 750 subjects, a separate validation cohort of 120 different subjects was used. High-throughput TCR immunosequencing, statistical association of individual TCRs with disease status, and machine learning were combined to predict cytomegalovirus infection status. In a later analysis, previously published TCR beta repertoires from 666 donors were re-analyzed and high-resolution HLA genotyping was added so that TCR occurrence patterns could be studied. In the later analysis, no new phenotypic data were used to find candidate immune exposures; instead, reliance was placed on TCR beta sequences and their occurrence across donors. In an earlier analysis of more than 550 of the donors, high-throughput TCR beta sequencing was used to judge whether each TCR beta V gene segment behaved as functional or pseudogenic. Donor age, sex, ethnicity and CMV serostatus were collected together with the repertoire data. Genome-wide SNP genotypes for about three fifths of the 666 donors were used in a later genetic analysis, which treated that subset as a discovery cohort. Every repertoire in the discovery cohort had been generated on one and the same sequencing platform. Class I and class II HLA loci were covered by the typing at four-digit resolution. Typing coverage varied by locus: about 629-630 donors for A, B, C, DRB1 and DQB1; under 550 for DQA1; around 570 for DPA1; fewer than 480 for DPB1. Roughly five DR-DQ haplotypes were handled as single units for association and clustering because linkage in the cohort was strong. Across 398 genotyped donors of the cohort, an average of approximately 220,000 unique TCR beta nucleotide sequences per donor were sequenced, and about a sixth of those sequences were non-productive.

In total, approximately 610 healthy bone marrow donors made up the cohort. At the time of sampling, every cohort member was nominally healthy, though immune exposures that went unrecorded were likely present. The donor was CMV seropositive and was included in the group of 250 to 300 seropositive cohort members. Every donor gave a peripheral blood sample, and the peripheral blood mononuclear cells from that sample were used for TCR beta sequencing. The Qiagen DNeasy Blood Extraction Kit was used to extract genomic DNA from the blood cell samples. The CDR3 measures 17 amino acids from cysteine to phenylalanine. The read is trimmed to its CDR3 DNA, 51 bases read in frame from base 1. Compared with germline, V lacks 0 bases and J lacks 11 bases; bases without a gene match: 12. The germline V gene encodes CDR1 MRHNA and CDR2 SNTAGT. What the authors observed across the whole study: Strong co-occurrence of HLA alleles, especially DR and DQ, made assigning TCR associations to individual alleles difficult. Some IMGT-functional V segments, including TRBV6-2 and TRBV6-3, could not be distinguished by the 87-base-pair reads and were therefore excluded. Linkage disequilibrium might explain the correlated functional status among segregating V segments, but an unknown experimental factor could not be excluded. A later analysis found that HLA-associated TCR beta chains were more clonally expanded and had lower generation probabilities than equally common non-associated chains. In a later analysis, most CMV-associated TCR beta chains were found to appear HLA-restricted, with HLA associations seemingly driven largely by CMV exposure. Most TCR sequences were seen in very few donors, while some public TCRs were found in many individuals. A further reported finding was that TCR beta sequences accurately predicted the HLA-A and HLA-B alleles for most subjects in the first cohort. Because HLA typing was missing for some donors at each locus, association tests included only the typed subset. A total of around 150 TCR beta chains were listed by the study as associated with cytomegalovirus. The authors suggested that the approach could potentially be generalized to other disease states and immunological phenotypes. The sequencing pipeline was judged likely to have produced a cluster of highly shared sequence variants as a technical artifact. Sequencing depth was assumed to be roughly uniform across donors in the presence/absence analyses, though that assumption may not hold. Only TCR beta chains were sequenced in this cohort, and the absence of alpha or paired-chain data limited detectable features. Because counts were too low, about 17 rarely observed V segments, including chromosome 9 orphons, were excluded from the earlier analysis of 587 of the donors. Cytomegalovirus status was reported to be diagnosed by the classifier with high specificity and sensitivity in both the original and validation cohorts. A later genetic analysis associated a missense DCLRE1C variant with V-gene and J-gene trimming of TCR beta chains, and an independent cohort replicated the association. A later analysis associated 16,951 TCR beta sequences with specific HLA alleles at a false discovery rate of 0.05. In a later analysis, TCR association rates were found to vary across HLA loci, with the most associated TCRs seen for DRB1 alleles and the fewest for HLA-C alleles. An earlier analysis of around 540 of the donors showed that most TCR beta V segments appeared in productive rearrangements either about 87% or about 30% of the time, which broadly matched IMGT annotations. In a later genetic analysis, fewer N-insertions in productive TCRs were reported among donors in an Asian-associated ancestry cluster than the approximately 710-donor mean. CMV serostatus was the only immune exposure information available for the cohort. According to a later analysis, parvovirus B19, influenza, CMV and Epstein-Barr virus appeared linked to several top co-occurrence clusters. In vitro tests confirmed that a few of the cytomegalovirus-associated TCR beta chains recognize cytomegalovirus antigens.

Sequences were obtained from PBMCs. This chain is built from TRBV6-4 and TRBJ1-5; TRBD1 lines up with 11 middle nucleotides. This TCR derives from a woman aged 55 to 70 in good health and CMV-seropositive. The CDR3 loop reads CASSDSGTGGFDLSQHF. The nucleotide sequence is given as TGTGCCAGCAGTGACTCTGGGACAGGGGGTTTCGATTTGTCCCAGCATTTT.